This T cell receptor beta chain was profiled in a study of vaccination and CD4 T cells after COVID-19. As for the study in general: Each control culture was treated with a CEFX pool, an HIV-1 Nef pool, or no peptide.

This clonotype occurred once. Its specificity is unknown. The V gene lost 4 bases and the J gene lost 2 bases, with 18 bases spanning the gap. Germline lookup yields CDR1 SGHNT and CDR2 YYREEE (reference sequence). The CDR3 is 16 residues long. The Oncomine TCR Beta short-read assay was applied to DNA of cultured CD4+ T cells. From the PCR reads, TCRdb called clonotypes with MiXCR, one entry per CDR3 protein. The sample lists fewer than 10,000 distinct CDR3 sequences; 45% to 60% were seen once. Treatment specified: 10-day PBMC culture with coronavirus spike peptide pools or control peptides (ViraFEST assay).

The receptor's source is a human donor who had recovered from COVID-19. The V and J genes are TRBV5-4 and TRBJ2-5; D could derive from TRBD1 or TRBD2 (6 bases each). The source material was CD4+ T cells from blood, cultured in vitro. The CDR3 sequence is CASSTGAAGGQETQYF. CDR3 nucleotide sequence: TGTGCCAGCAGCACGGGGGCCGCCGGGGGACAAGAGACCCAGTACTTC. Variable domain in full (rest from reference TRBV5-4 and TRBJ2-5): ETGVTQSPTHLIKTRGQQVTLRCSSQSGHNTVSWYQQALGQGPQFIFQYYREEENGRGNFPPRFSGLQFPNYSSELNVNALELDDSALYLCASSTGAAGGQETQYFGPGTRLLVL.